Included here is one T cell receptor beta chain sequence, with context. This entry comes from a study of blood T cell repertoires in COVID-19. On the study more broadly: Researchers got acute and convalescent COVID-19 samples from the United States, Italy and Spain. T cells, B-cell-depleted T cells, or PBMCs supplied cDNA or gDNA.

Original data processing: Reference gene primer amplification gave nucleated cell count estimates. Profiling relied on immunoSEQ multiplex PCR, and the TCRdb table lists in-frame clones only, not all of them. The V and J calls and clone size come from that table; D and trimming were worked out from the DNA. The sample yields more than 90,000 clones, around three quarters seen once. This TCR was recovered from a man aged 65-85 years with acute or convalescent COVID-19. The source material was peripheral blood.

For the CDR3, the DNA is TGTGCCAGCAGTTACTCGAACCTACCAAGAGAGACCCAGTACTTC. As protein: CASSYSNLPRETQYF. This chain joins TRBV6-5 and TRBJ2-5; the D is unclear. The V gene's germline CDR1 is MNHEY and CDR2 SVGAGI. This CDR3 is built from 15 residues. V lost 0 bases and J lost 4, with 12 bases in between.